This entry features one TCR beta chain sequence. The specificity of this receptor is unknown. No base-level quality is on record; no much larger clone is a single base apart. V is cut by 3 bases and J by 5 bases, and the space between the germline ends is 10 bases. The CDR3 contains 13 residues, cysteine and phenylalanine counted. CDR3 DNA only is kept here, 39 bases in frame from base 1. CDR1 and CDR2 were assigned from the germline V gene as SGHTA and FQGTGA. The library was prepared using the immunoSEQ multiplex PCR assay. Held by TCRdb, this immuneACCESS table contains in-frame sequences only and omits some clones. Under half of the omission traces to an unresolved V gene where checked; the cause of the rest is unknown. This sample holds more than 25,000 clones; around 91% were observed only once. 9.5% to 15% of the sample rests with the top ten. The data stem from a study of control samples from healthy donors and cancer patients (TCRdb year 2020).

Recombination connected TRBV7-3 to TRBJ2-5; the D region possibly corresponds to TRBD2 (5 bases align). Material: PBMCs. The TCR was taken from a man aged 50 to 59 with lung cancer. The sequenced DNA: TGTGCCAGCAGCTTTCGGGGTGACGAGACCCAGTACTTC. Translated, it gives CASSFRGDETQYF.